The 11 T cell receptor beta chains given below trace back to one sample, sequenced in a study of blood T cell repertoires in COVID-19. Repertoires were generated with immunoSEQ multiplex PCR, while TCRdb's copy carries only in-frame clones and drops some. The table shows about 28,000 clones, with 85% to 95% occurring only once. Sequenced sample: peripheral blood. The origin of the receptors is a woman between 65 and 79 years old with COVID-19, enrolled during active disease.

The chain combines TRBV3-1 (or the pseudogene TRBV3-2) with TRBJ1-5; a weak D match, TRBD1 (5 bases). CDR1 and CDR2 (germline): LGHDT, YNNKEL (reference sequence). The length of the CDR3 is 16 residues. Trimming pared 0 bases from V and 2 bases from J, leaving 11 bases between. CDR3 residues: CASSQDYPGRNQPQHF. The CDR3 DNA is TGTGCCAGCAGCCAAGATTACCCAGGGCGCAATCAGCCCCAGCATTTT.

V gene TRBV6-5 combines with J gene TRBJ1-5, with D maybe TRBD1 (5 bases). This CDR3 comprises 14 residues. Trimming left V 10 bases short and J 0 bases short, with 13 bases between. Germline CDR1 MNHEY, CDR2 SVGAGI. The chain's CDR3 is CATVWGDSNQPQHF. CDR3 sequence (DNA): TGTGCCACCGTATGGGGGGATAGCAATCAGCCCCAGCATTTT.

The V gene is TRBV18, the J gene TRBJ2-3, with D perhaps TRBD2 (5 bases). CDR1 and CDR2 from the germline V gene are KGHSH and LQKENI. This CDR3 is built from 15 residues. The V end was cut by 3 bases, the J end by 2 bases, with 12 bases between. CDR3 in DNA: TGTGCCAGCTCACCGGGCAGCGGACTCACAGATACGCAGTATTTT. Translating it yields CASSPGSGLTDTQYF.

This clone showed up just a few times. The rearrangement uses TRBV2 and TRBJ1-1, with D possibly being TRBD1 (5 bases). CDR1 and CDR2 (germline): SNHLY, FYNNEI. The CDR3 totals 14 residues. V was clipped by 4 bases and J by 1 base, with 10 bases between them. CDR3 coding DNA: TGTGCCAGCAGTGGGTGGCAGGGGAACACTGAAGCTTTCTTT. Translating gives CASSGWQGNTEAFF.

The J gene is TRBJ2-6, the V gene TRBV3-1 (or the pseudogene TRBV3-2), with D unclear. This CDR3 contains 16 residues. Germline CDR1 and CDR2: LGHDT and YNNKEL (reference sequence). V was clipped by 7 bases and J by 0 bases, with 13 bases between them. The CDR3 is CASMPDIFSGANVLTF. CDR3 nucleotide sequence: TGTGCCAGCATGCCCGACATCTTCTCTGGGGCCAACGTCCTGACTTTC.

The chain combines TRBV28 with TRBJ1-1; a weak D match, TRBD1 (6 bases). The V gene's germline CDR1 is MDHEN and CDR2 SYDVKM. This CDR3 is 15 amino acids long. The V end lost 8 bases, the J end lost 3 bases, and 19 bases lay between the germline ends. The CDR3 reads CASDRKQGLDTEAFF. CDR3 nucleotide sequence: TGTGCCAGCGATAGAAAACAGGGTTTGGACACTGAAGCTTTCTTT.

CDR3 nucleotides: TGTGCCTGGCAAAGGGGTCCCGCGAACACCGGGGAGCTGTTTTTT. Its translation is CAWQRGPANTGELFF. The chain combines TRBV30 with TRBJ2-2, with D possibly being TRBD1 (5 bases). The CDR3 consists of 15 residues. With 5 bases removed from V and 0 bases from J, the gap between germline ends came to 13 bases. Germline V gives CDR1 GTSNPN, CDR2 SVGIG (reference sequence).

This rearrangement joins TRBV19 to TRBJ2-3; 8 bases agree with TRBD2. The ends lost 6 bases at V and 2 bases at J; junction bases unmatched: 7. Germline loops: CDR1 LNHDA, CDR2 SQIVND (reference sequence). CDR3 size: 15 residues. The CDR3 here is CASRRRGDNTDTQYF. DNA of the CDR3: TGTGCCAGTAGAAGGCGGGGGGATAACACAGATACGCAGTATTTT.

This clone has just one count. The rearrangement uses TRBV15 and TRBJ1-4, with D hard to call. This CDR3 contains 15 residues. Germline CDR1 is LNHNV and CDR2 is YYDKDF (reference sequence). Trimming left V 0 bases short and J 8 bases short, with 13 bases between. The CDR3: CATSRDVPLGEKLFF. CDR3 sequence (DNA): TGTGCCACCAGCAGAGATGTCCCACTAGGGGAAAAACTGTTTTTT.

This clone was picked up one time. The CDR3 protein is CASSAIGLAVSYEQYF. For the CDR3, the DNA is TGTGCCAGCAGCGCCATAGGACTAGCGGTGTCCTACGAGCAGTACTTC. This chain joins TRBV14 and TRBJ2-7; 10 bases agree with TRBD2. The CDR3 covers 16 residues. CDR1 is SGHDN, CDR2 FVKESK, per germline. V gave up 5 bases and J gave up 1 base; unmatched junction bases: 8. Full variable domain (rest looked up from reference TRBV14 and TRBJ2-7): EAGVTQFPSHSVIEKGQTVTLRCDPISGHDNLYWYRRVMGKEIKFLLHFVKESKQDESGMPNNRFLAERTGGTYSTLKVQPAELEDSGVYFCASSAIGLAVSYEQYFGPGTRLTVT.

In DNA form, the CDR3 reads TGTGCCAGCAGCTCAGAGACAGGGGTGACTGAAGCTTTCTTT. As protein: CASSSETGVTEAFF. The chain joins TRBV5-4 to TRBJ1-1; 8 nucleotides match TRBD1. Trimming at V came to 3 bases and at J to 5 bases, leaving 6 bases not matched to a gene. This CDR3 has 14 residues. Germline CDR1 reads SGHNT; CDR2 reads YYREEE (reference sequence).